What follows is one T cell receptor (beta chain) and its context. The antigen is undetermined. The source of the sample is a study of beta chain features in type 1 diabetes. Study as a whole: Summed over all samples, the examined sorted cells came to 90 million to 120 million.

Of the isolated RNA, all was reverse transcribed, and so the sequenced material was expressed TCRB transcripts. Data came from immunoSEQ multiplex PCR; TCRdb stores just in-frame clones and leaves some out. Of around 690,000 clones listed, roughly 12% are singletons. General study points: The study found moderately but significantly shorter TCRB CDR3s in all four CD4+ subsets of Type 1 diabetes patients.

CD45RO/CCR7/CD25/CD127/CD95/CD27 separated CD4+ naive, central memory, regulatory and stem cell-like memory cells by sorting. This CDR3 has 15 residues. Germline values: CDR1 SGHTA, CDR2 FQGNSA. Trimming removed 5 bases from V and 2 bases from J; junction bases left unmatched: 7. This receptor was identified in a man aged 25 to 40 with type 1 diabetes. What was sequenced was naive CD4+ T cells from blood. The V and J genes are TRBV7-2 and TRBJ2-3, with TRBD2 matching 7 bases. CDR3 nucleotide sequence: TGTGCCAGCAGCCCTAGTCTAGCGGACACAGATACGCAGTATTTT. Protein: CASSPSLADTDTQYF.